This T cell receptor beta chain was captured by sequencing in a study of T cell changes during pregnancy in multiple sclerosis. Some clones are missing from TCRdb's copy, which holds only in-frame ones; the method was immunoSEQ multiplex PCR. The sample gives about 110,000 clones, approximately 90% of which show up once; about 1.5% is in the top ten. V lost 0 bases, J lost 2 bases, and 1 base stayed unmatched. The CDR3 is 14 residues long. Germline values: CDR1 SGDLS, CDR2 YYNGEE. This rearrangement joins TRBV9 to TRBJ2-7; 8 bases align to TRBD2. This receptor was obtained from a female donor with multiple sclerosis, enrolled in a pregnancy study. Material: peripheral blood, obtained in the third trimester of pregnancy. Here the CDR3 reads CASSVGGLAYEQYF. Written as DNA, the CDR3 is TGTGCCAGCAGCGTAGGGGGACTAGCCTACGAGCAGTACTTC.